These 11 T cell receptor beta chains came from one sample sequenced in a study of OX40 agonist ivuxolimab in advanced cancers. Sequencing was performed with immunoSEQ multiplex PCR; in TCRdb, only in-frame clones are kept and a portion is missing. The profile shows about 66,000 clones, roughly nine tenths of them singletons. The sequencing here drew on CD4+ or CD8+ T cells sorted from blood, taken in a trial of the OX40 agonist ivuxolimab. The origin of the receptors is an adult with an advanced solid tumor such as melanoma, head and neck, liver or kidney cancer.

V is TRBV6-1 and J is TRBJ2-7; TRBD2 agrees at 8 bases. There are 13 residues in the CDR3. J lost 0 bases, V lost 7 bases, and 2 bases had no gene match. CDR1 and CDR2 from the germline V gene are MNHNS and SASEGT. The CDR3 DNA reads TGTGCCAGCAAGACTAGCGTCTCCTACGAGCAGTACTTC. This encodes CASKTSVSYEQYF.

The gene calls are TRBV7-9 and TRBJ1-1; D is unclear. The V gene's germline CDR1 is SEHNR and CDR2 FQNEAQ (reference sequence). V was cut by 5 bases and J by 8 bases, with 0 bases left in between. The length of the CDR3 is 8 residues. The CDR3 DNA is TGTGCCAGCAGCGAAGCTTTCTTT. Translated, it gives CASSEAFF.

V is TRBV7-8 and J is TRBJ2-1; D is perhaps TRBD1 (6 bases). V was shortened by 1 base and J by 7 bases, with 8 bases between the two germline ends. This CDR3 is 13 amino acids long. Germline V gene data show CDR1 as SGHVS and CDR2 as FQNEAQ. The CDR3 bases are TGTGCCAGCAGCTTAGGCCAGGGGAATGAGCAGTTCTTC. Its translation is CASSLGQGNEQFF.

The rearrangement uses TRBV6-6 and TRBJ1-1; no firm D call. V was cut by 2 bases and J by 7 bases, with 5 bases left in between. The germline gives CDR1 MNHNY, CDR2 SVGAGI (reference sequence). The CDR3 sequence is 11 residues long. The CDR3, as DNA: TGTGCCAGCAGTTACGCTATTGAAGCTTTCTTT. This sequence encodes CASSYAIEAFF.

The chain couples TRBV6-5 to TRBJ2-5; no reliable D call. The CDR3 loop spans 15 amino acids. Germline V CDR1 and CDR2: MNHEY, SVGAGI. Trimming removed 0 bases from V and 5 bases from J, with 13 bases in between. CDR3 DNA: TGTGCCAGCAGTTACTCGATGGTGACACGGGAGACCCAGTACTTC. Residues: CASSYSMVTRETQYF.

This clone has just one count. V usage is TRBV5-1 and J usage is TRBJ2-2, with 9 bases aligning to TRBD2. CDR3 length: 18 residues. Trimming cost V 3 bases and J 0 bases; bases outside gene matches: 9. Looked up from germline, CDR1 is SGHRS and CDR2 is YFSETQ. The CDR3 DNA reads TGCGCCAGCAGCTCCGGGCTAGCGGGAATCACGAACACCGGGGAGCTGTTTTTT. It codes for CASSSGLAGITNTGELFF.

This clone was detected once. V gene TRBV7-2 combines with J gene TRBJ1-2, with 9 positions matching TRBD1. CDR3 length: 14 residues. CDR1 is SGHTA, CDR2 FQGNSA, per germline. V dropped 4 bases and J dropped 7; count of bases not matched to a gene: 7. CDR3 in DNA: TGTGCCAGCAGCTCTGGACAGGGGCAGGGTGGCTACACCTTC. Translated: CASSSGQGQGGYTF.

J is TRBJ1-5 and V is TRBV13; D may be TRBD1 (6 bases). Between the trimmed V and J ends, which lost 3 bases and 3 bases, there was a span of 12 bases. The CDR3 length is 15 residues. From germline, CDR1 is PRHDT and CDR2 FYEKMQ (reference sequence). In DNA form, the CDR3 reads TGTGCCAGCAGCTTGGGTAGGGGGATCAATCAGCCCCAGCATTTT. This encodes CASSLGRGINQPQHF. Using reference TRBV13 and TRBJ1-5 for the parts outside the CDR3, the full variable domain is AAGVIQSPRHLIKEKRETATLKCYPIPRHDTVYWYQQGPGQDPQFLISFYEKMQSDKGSIPDRFSAQQFSDYHSELNMSSLELGDSALYFCASSLGRGINQPQHFGDGTRLSIL.

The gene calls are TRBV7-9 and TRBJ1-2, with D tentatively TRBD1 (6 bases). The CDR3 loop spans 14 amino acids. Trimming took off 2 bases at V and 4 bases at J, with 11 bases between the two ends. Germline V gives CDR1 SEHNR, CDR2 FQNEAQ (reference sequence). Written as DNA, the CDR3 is TGTGCCAGCAGCTTATACCAGGGGCCCTATGGCTACACCTTC. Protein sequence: CASSLYQGPYGYTF. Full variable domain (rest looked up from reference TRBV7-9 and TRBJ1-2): DTGVSQNPRHKITKRGQNVTFRCDPISEHNRLYWYRQTLGQGPEFLTYFQNEAQLEKSRLLSDRFSAERPKGSFSTLEIQRTEQGDSAMYLCASSLYQGPYGYTFGSGTRLTVV.

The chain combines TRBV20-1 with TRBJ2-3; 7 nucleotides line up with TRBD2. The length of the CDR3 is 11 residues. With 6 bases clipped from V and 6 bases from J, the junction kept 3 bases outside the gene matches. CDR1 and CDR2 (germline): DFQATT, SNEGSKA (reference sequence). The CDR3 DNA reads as TGCAGTGCGCAACTAGCGGATACGCAGTATTTT. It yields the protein CSAQLADTQYF.

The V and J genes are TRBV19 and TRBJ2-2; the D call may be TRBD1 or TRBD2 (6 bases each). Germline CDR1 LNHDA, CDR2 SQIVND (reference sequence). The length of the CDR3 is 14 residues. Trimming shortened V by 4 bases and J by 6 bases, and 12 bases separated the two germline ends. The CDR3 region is CASSKMGGSGELFF. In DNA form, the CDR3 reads TGTGCCAGTAGTAAGATGGGGGGCTCCGGGGAGCTGTTTTTT.